The 6 T cell receptor beta chains below all came from one sample that was sequenced in a study of Tregs in tolerant kidney transplant recipients. Sequenced by immunoSEQ multiplex PCR; TCRdb stores in-frame clones only, minus some. This listing includes about 30,000 clones. This sample comprised CD8+ T cells from blood, obtained before the transplant. The receptors were sampled from a human donor who received a combined kidney and bone marrow transplant.

Concerning this clone itself: The CDR3 end falls 3 residues outside the read, so it is completed with the germline J gene. This sequence joins TRBV5-6 and TRBJ2-7; 9 positions match TRBD1. This CDR3 spans 14 amino acids. Germline V CDR1 and CDR2: SGHDT, YYEEEE. V lost 3 bases and J lost 4; bases outside the gene matches: 5. The chain's CDR3 is CASSYGTGHYEQYF. The part of the CDR3 DNA that was read is TGTGCCAGCAGCTACGGGACAGGGCATTACGAG.

This clone is deemed large by its frequency. The observed sequence ends 3 residues before the CDR3 terminus, with the missing tail filled in from the germline J gene. The gene calls are TRBV19 and TRBJ2-7; 9 bases match TRBD1. The CDR3 is 16 amino acids. Germline V CDR1 and CDR2: LNHDA, SQIVND (reference sequence). With V trimmed by 5 bases and J by 6 bases, 14 bases remained unmatched. CDR3 DNA (partial): TGTGCCAGTAGTTCGGGACAGGGTGTCTACAAAGCCGAG. As protein: CASSSGQGVYKAE. The CDR3 in its entirety is CASSSGQGVYKAEQYF.

As concerns this clone: The read terminates 3 residues before the CDR3 end, so the remaining end is supplied by the germline J gene. J is TRBJ2-3 and V is TRBV19, with a possible D match to TRBD1 (5 bases). V was cut by 4 bases and J by 1 base, with 9 bases left in between. This CDR3 is 14 amino acids long. Per germline, CDR1 LNHDA and CDR2 SQIVND (reference sequence). The sequenced CDR3 bases are TGTGCCAGTAGTAACCTAGGGGGCACAGATACG. This sequence encodes CASSNLGGTDT. The CDR3 in its entirety is CASSNLGGTDTQYF. Supplemented by reference TRBV19 and TRBJ2-3, the full variable domain reads DGGITQSPKYLFRKEGQNVTLSCEQNLNHDAMYWYRQDPGQGLRLIYYSQIVNDFQKGDIAEGYSVSREKKESFPLTVTSAQKNPTAFYLCASSNLGGTDTQYFGPGTRLTVL.

For this clone: The read ends 3 residues shy of where the CDR3 ends; the end is completed using the germline J gene. V is TRBV19 and J is TRBJ1-4, with 7 bases fitting TRBD1. Germline V gene data show CDR1 as LNHDA and CDR2 as SQIVND (reference sequence). This CDR3 is built from 14 residues. Unmatched junction bases numbered 9, after V lost 10 bases and J lost 4 bases. The CDR3 here is CAIGPGTDNEKLFF. CDR3 bases read: TGTGCCATTGGACCCGGGACAGATAATGAAAAA. The full variable domain, completed using reference TRBV19 and TRBJ1-4, is DGGITQSPKYLFRKEGQNVTLSCEQNLNHDAMYWYRQDPGQGLRLIYYSQIVNDFQKGDIAEGYSVSREKKESFPLTVTSAQKNPTAFYLCAIGPGTDNEKLFFGSGTQLSVL.

CDR3 bases read: TGTGCCAGCTCACCCTTCCAGCGGGAAGAGACC. Protein sequence: CASSPFQREET. In full, the CDR3 reads CASSPFQREETQYF. The chain uses TRBV18 and TRBJ2-5, with a possible D match to TRBD2 (6 bases). Read sequence stops 3 residues before the CDR3 end, and the germline J gene provides the missing end. Germline CDR1 and CDR2: KGHSH and LQKENI. The germline V and J ends were trimmed by 3 bases and 3 bases, with 11 bases remaining between them. CDR3 length: 14 amino acids. Together with reference TRBV18 and TRBJ2-5, the CDR3 gives the full variable domain: NAGVMQNPRHLVRRRGQEARLRCSPMKGHSHVYWYRQLPEEGLKFMVYLQKENIIDESGMPKERFSAEFPKEGPSILRIQQVVRGDSAAYFCASSPFQREETQYFGPGTRLLVL.

Notes on this clone: The read stops 3 residues short of the end of the CDR3; the missing end is completed from the germline J gene. V gene TRBV19 combines with J gene TRBJ1-5; 10 bases are shared with TRBD1. The CDR3 totals 15 residues. Germline V gene sequence: CDR1 LNHDA, CDR2 SQIVND (reference sequence). V lost 4 bases and J lost 6; bases outside the gene matches: 6. The CDR3 region is CASSNGTGVIQPQHF. CDR3 DNA, as far as it was read: TGTGCCAGTAGTAATGGGACAGGGGTAATTCAGCCC.